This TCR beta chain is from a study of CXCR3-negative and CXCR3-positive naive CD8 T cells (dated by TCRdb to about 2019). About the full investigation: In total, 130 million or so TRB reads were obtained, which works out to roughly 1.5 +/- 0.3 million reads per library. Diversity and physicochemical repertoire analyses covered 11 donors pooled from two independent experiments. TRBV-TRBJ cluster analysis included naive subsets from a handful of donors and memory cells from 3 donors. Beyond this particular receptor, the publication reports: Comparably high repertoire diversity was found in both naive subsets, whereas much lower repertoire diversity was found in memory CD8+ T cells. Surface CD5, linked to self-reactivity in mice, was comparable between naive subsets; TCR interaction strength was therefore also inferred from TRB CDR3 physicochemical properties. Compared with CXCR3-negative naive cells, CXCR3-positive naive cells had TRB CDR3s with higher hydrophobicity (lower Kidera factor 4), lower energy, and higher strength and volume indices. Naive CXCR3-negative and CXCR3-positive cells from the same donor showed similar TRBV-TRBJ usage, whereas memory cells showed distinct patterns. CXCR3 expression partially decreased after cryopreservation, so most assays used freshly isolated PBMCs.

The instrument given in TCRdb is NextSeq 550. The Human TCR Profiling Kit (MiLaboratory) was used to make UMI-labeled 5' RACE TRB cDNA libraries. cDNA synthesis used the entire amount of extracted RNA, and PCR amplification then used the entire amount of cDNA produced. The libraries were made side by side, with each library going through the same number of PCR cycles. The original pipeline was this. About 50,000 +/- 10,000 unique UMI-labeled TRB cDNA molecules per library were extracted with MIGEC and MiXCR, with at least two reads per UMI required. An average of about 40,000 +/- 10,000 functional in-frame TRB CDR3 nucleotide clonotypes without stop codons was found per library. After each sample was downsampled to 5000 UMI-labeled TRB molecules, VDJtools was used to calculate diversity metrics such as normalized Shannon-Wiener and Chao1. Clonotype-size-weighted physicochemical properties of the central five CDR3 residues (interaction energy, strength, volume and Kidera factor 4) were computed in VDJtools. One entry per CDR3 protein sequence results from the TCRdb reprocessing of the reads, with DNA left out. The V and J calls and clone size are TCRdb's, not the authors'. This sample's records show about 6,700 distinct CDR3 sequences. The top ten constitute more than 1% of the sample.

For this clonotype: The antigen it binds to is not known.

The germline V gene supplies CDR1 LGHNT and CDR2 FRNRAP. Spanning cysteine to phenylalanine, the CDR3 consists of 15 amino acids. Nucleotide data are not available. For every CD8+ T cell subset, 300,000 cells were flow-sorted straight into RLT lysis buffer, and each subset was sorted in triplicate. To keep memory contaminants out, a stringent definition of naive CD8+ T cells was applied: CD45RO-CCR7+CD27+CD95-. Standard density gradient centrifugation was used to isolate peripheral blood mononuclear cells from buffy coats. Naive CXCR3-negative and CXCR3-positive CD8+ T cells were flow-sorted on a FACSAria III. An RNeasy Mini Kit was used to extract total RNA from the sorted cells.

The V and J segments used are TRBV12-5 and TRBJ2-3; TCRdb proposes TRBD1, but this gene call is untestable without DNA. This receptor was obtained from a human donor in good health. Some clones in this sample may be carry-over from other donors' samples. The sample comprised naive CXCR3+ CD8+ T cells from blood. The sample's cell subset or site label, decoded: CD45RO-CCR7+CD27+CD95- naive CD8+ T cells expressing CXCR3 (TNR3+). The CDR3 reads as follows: CASGSPREGTDTQYF.